The next 25 T cell receptor beta chains were all read from a single sample in a study of cytomegalovirus exposure and HLA in healthy donors. Researchers ran the PCR with 60 Vbeta and 13 Jbeta primers. The assay was immunoSEQ multiplex PCR, and TCRdb's table has in-frame clones only and misses some. The sample has roughly 70,000 clones, roughly 79% seen once. The sequenced sample consisted of PBMCs. These TCRs come from a man aged 50 or older in good health and CMV-seronegative.

This clone has more than one count but fewer than ten. The chain couples TRBV7-6 to TRBJ1-1; D is possibly TRBD1 (5 bases). Germline values: CDR1 SGHVS, CDR2 FNYEAQ. The CDR3 spans 14 residues. The V and J ends lost 4 bases and 2 bases respectively, with 11 bases between them. The CDR3 region has the DNA TGTGCCAGCAGCTCGACAGCTACTAACACTGAAGCTTTCTTT. Translation gives CASSSTATNTEAFF.

The chain uses TRBV4-1 and TRBJ1-1; 7 positions match TRBD1. V was clipped by 0 bases and J by 0 bases; unmatched bases: 13. The CDR3 is made up of 19 amino acids. CDR1 and CDR2 (germline): MGHRA, YSYEKL. DNA of the CDR3: TGCGCCAGCAGCCAAGATCGGGGGACAGTCAATACGGTGAACACTGAAGCTTTCTTT. Translation gives CASSQDRGTVNTVNTEAFF.

The chain combines TRBV29-1 with TRBJ1-2; D is uncertain. Trimming shortened V by 2 bases and J by 5 bases, and 12 bases separated the two germline ends. The CDR3 loop spans 13 amino acids. Germline V CDR1 and CDR2: SQVTM, ANQGSEA. CDR3 amino acids: CSVEISRTYGYTF. For the CDR3, the DNA is TGCAGCGTTGAAATCTCGAGGACTTATGGCTACACCTTC.

This chain connects TRBV2 to TRBJ2-2; 11 bases agree with TRBD1. With V trimmed by 3 bases and J by 5 bases, 2 bases remained unmatched. The CDR3 length is 15 residues. Germline V gene lookup returns CDR1 SNHLY and CDR2 FYNNEI. The CDR3 bases are TGTGCCAGCAGTGACGGACAGGGGGCAACCGGGGAGCTGTTTTTT. Protein sequence: CASSDGQGATGELFF.

The chain employs TRBV18 and TRBJ2-7; D remains ambiguous. Trimming cost V 0 bases and J 2 bases, with 5 bases left between them. Germline V gene sequence: CDR1 KGHSH, CDR2 LQKENI. There are 13 residues in the CDR3. The CDR3 DNA sequence: TGTGCCAGCTCACCACCTAGCACCTACGAGCAGTACTTC. Its translation: CASSPPSTYEQYF. The variable domain in full, completed from reference TRBV18 and TRBJ2-7, reads NAGVMQNPRHLVRRRGQEARLRCSPMKGHSHVYWYRQLPEEGLKFMVYLQKENIIDESGMPKERFSAEFPKEGPSILRIQQVVRGDSAAYFCASSPPSTYEQYFGPGTRLTVT.

This clone was observed a single time. This chain connects TRBV19 to TRBJ1-4; 12 nucleotides align to TRBD1. CDR1 LNHDA and CDR2 SQIVND come from the germline V gene (reference sequence). The junction had 10 bases not matched to a gene; V was cut back by 4 bases and J by 7 bases. CDR3 length equals 17 residues. CDR3 residues: CASSRTGTGGRSEKLFF. CDR3 coding DNA: TGTGCCAGTAGTAGAACCGGGACAGGGGGCCGCAGTGAAAAACTGTTTTTT.

The rearrangement links TRBV5-1 to TRBJ2-7, with D perhaps matching TRBD1 (5 bases). CDR3 length: 14 amino acids. CDR1 and CDR2 (germline): SGHRS, YFSETQ. V was shortened by 1 base and J by 5 bases, with 13 bases between the two germline ends. The CDR3 DNA follows: TGCGCCAGCAGCTTGAACCAGGGTTACAACGAGCAGTACTTC. Protein product: CASSLNQGYNEQYF.

The gene calls are TRBV5-1 and TRBJ1-1; a weak D match, TRBD1 (6 bases). Trimming removed 4 bases at V and 6 bases at J, with 10 bases between. Germline V CDR1 and CDR2: SGHRS, YFSETQ. The length of the CDR3 is 12 residues. CDR3 region: CASSEQGSEAFF. The CDR3 DNA reads TGCGCCAGCAGCGAACAGGGCTCTGAAGCTTTCTTT. Full variable domain (rest looked up from reference TRBV5-1 and TRBJ1-1): KAGVTQTPRYLIKTRGQQVTLSCSPISGHRSVSWYQQTPGQGLQFLFEYFSETQRNKGNFPGRFSGRQFSNSRSEMNVSTLELGDSALYLCASSEQGSEAFFGQGTRLTVV.

J is TRBJ1-2 and V is TRBV7-8; D call uncertain. Trimming pared 6 bases from V and 4 bases from J, leaving 12 bases between. In germline, CDR1 is SGHVS, CDR2 FQNEAQ. The CDR3 length is 13 residues. The CDR3 DNA reads as TGTGCCAGCAGTCCGTCGGGGATCTATGGCTACACCTTC. Translating gives CASSPSGIYGYTF.

The rearrangement links TRBV30 to TRBJ2-1; 10 positions match TRBD2. Per the germline V gene, CDR1 is GTSNPN and CDR2 is SVGIG (reference sequence). The CDR3 totals 15 residues. Losses at the gene ends were 5 bases for V and 8 bases for J; bases not matched to a gene: 12. The CDR3 reads CAWGRGLAVKDEQFF. In DNA form, the CDR3 reads TGTGCCTGGGGGAGAGGACTAGCGGTAAAGGATGAGCAGTTCTTC.

The chain employs TRBV7-8 and TRBJ1-4; 9 bases are shared with TRBD1. Germline-derived CDR1 and CDR2 are SGHVS and FQNEAQ. This CDR3 region has 14 residues. J was trimmed by 6 bases and V by 4 bases; bases with no gene match: 3. DNA for the CDR3: TGTGCCAGCAGCTCCGGGACAGGGTATGAAAAACTGTTTTTT. It translates to CASSSGTGYEKLFF.

J is TRBJ2-7 and V is TRBV5-6, with D possibly matching TRBD1 (6 bases). Looked up from germline, CDR1 is SGHDT and CDR2 is YYEEEE. This CDR3 has 14 amino acids. Trimming pared 5 bases from V and 3 bases from J, leaving 15 bases between. The CDR3 loop is CASRRTGNFYEQYF. CDR3 DNA: TGTGCCAGCAGGCGTACAGGGAATTTCTACGAGCAGTACTTC.

The rearrangement links TRBV7-9 to TRBJ2-7; TRBD1 is a possible D gene (5 bases). Trimming removed 1 base at V and 5 bases at J, with 15 bases between. CDR1 and CDR2 from the germline V gene are SEHNR and FQNEAQ (reference sequence). The CDR3 consists of 15 residues. CDR3 in DNA: TGTGCCAGCAGCTTAGTTGCAGGGAAAGTGGACGAGCAGTACTTC. Amino acid sequence: CASSLVAGKVDEQYF.

This sequence joins TRBV30 and TRBJ2-5; D not resolved. The CDR3 is 13 residues long. V lost 2 bases, J lost 5 bases, and 12 bases lay in between. Looked up from germline, CDR1 is GTSNPN and CDR2 is SVGIG (reference sequence). DNA of the CDR3: TGTGCCTGGAGTCTTCACAGTGGGGAGACCCAGTACTTC. Translated, it gives CAWSLHSGETQYF.

The J gene is TRBJ1-2, the V gene TRBV9; 7 bases are a match to TRBD1. The CDR3 spans 14 residues. V lost 1 base, J lost 2 bases, and 2 bases stayed unmatched. CDR1 is SGDLS and CDR2 is YYNGEE in the germline V gene. The CDR3 DNA is TGTGCCAGCAGCGTAAGGGGGCTAAACTATGGCTACACCTTC. Residues: CASSVRGLNYGYTF.

This sequence joins TRBV7-2 and TRBJ2-1; the match to TRBD2 covers 9 bases. Germline values: CDR1 SGHTA, CDR2 FQGNSA. The CDR3 contains 15 residues. The trim removed 7 bases at V and 2 bases at J, leaving 6 bases unmatched. DNA for the CDR3: TGTGCCAGCACCCTTGCGGGAGGGCCCTACAATGAGCAGTTCTTC. Encoded protein: CASTLAGGPYNEQFF.

The rearrangement links TRBV20-1 to TRBJ1-2; D unresolved. The CDR3 is 10 amino acids. V lost 8 bases and J lost 3, with 7 bases in between. Germline CDR1 is DFQATT and CDR2 is SNEGSKA (reference sequence). The CDR3 here is CSNQDYGYTF. The CDR3, as DNA: TGCAGTAATCAGGACTATGGCTACACCTTC.

V usage is TRBV5-4 and J usage is TRBJ2-6; 10 nucleotides line up with TRBD1. The ends lost 3 bases at V and 2 bases at J; junction bases unmatched: 8. Germline V gene lookup returns CDR1 SGHNT and CDR2 YYREEE (reference sequence). The CDR3 has 18 amino acids. The CDR3 loop reads CASSSQTGGLTGANVLTF. The CDR3 DNA follows: TGTGCCAGCAGCTCCCAGACAGGGGGCCTCACTGGGGCCAACGTCCTGACTTTC.

This clone showed up just once. This chain uses TRBV28 with TRBJ2-5, with D possibly matching TRBD1 (6 bases). The end of the DNA is better explained by TRBJ2-7, so the J call may be wrong. The CDR3 runs to 14 residues. Germline assignment: CDR1 MDHEN and CDR2 SYDVKM. The CDR3 reads CASSLVGTPVEQYF. The DNA of the CDR3 is TGTGCCAGCAGTTTGGTAGGGACACCCGTCGAGCAGTACTTC.

V and J are TRBV4-2 and TRBJ2-2, with D possibly being TRBD2 (6 bases). V shed 6 bases and J shed 0 bases, with 11 bases lying between them. This CDR3 is built from 15 residues. Germline V lookup: CDR1 LGHNA, CDR2 YNFKEQ. In DNA, the CDR3 is TGTGCCAGCAGTCCCTCGGGGGCGAACACCGGGGAGCTGTTTTTT. Protein product: CASSPSGANTGELFF.

The chain links TRBV15 to TRBJ1-1; D may be TRBD1 (6 bases). Trimming stripped 3 bases from V and 1 base from J, with 12 bases between. CDR1 is LNHNV and CDR2 is YYDKDF in the germline V gene (reference sequence). This CDR3 is built from 15 residues. Here the CDR3 reads CATSREGGRNTEAFF. In nucleotides, the CDR3 is TGTGCCACCAGCAGGGAGGGGGGGCGGAACACTGAAGCTTTCTTT.

This chain links TRBV5-8 with TRBJ1-1; a possible D gene is TRBD1 (5 bases). The CDR3 contains 15 residues. V dropped 3 bases and J dropped 0 bases, with 12 bases sitting between them. CDR1 and CDR2 from the germline V gene are SGHTS and YDEGEE. The CDR3 is CASSSEGTLNTEAFF. DNA of the CDR3: TGTGCCAGCAGCTCGGAGGGGACCTTGAACACTGAAGCTTTCTTT.

This clone was seen a few times. The chain uses TRBV7-6 and TRBJ1-1; D unresolved. The V gene's germline CDR1 is SGHVS and CDR2 FNYEAQ. CDR3 length equals 13 residues. V was shortened by 3 bases and J by 3 bases, with 8 bases between the two germline ends. Here the CDR3 reads CASSFQSYTEAFF. The CDR3 DNA is TGTGCCAGCAGCTTCCAGTCTTACACTGAAGCTTTCTTT.

The chain combines TRBV30 with TRBJ2-5, with 7 bases identical to TRBD2. The CDR3 runs to 15 residues. Trimming at V came to 6 bases and at J to 4 bases, leaving 14 bases not matched to a gene. Germline assignment: CDR1 GTSNPN and CDR2 SVGIG (reference sequence). In DNA form, the CDR3 reads TGTGCCTGCCAACCCCGCGGGAGTCGGCGAGAGACCCAGTACTTC. This gives the protein CACQPRGSRRETQYF.

The V gene is TRBV27, the J gene TRBJ2-7; D uncertain. The CDR3 is made up of 14 amino acids. Trimming removed 0 bases at V and 0 bases at J, with 6 bases between. From germline, CDR1 is MNHEY and CDR2 SMNVEV (reference sequence). The CDR3 here is CASSLSQVSYEQYF. The CDR3 DNA follows: TGTGCCAGCAGTTTATCTCAGGTCTCCTACGAGCAGTACTTC.